Listed below are T cell receptor beta chains from one sample, sequenced in a study of technical replicates of blood from four donors. Profiled with immunoSEQ multiplex PCR; TCRdb holds only in-frame clones, not every one. The sample contains just over 95,000 clones, about 95% of which appear only once. The specimen sequenced was T cells isolated from PBMCs. These receptor sequences come from a human donor in good health. Each CDR3 is given with its conserved first and last residue. Fields, in order: clone size, D gene, J gene, V gene, CDR3 DNA, CDR3 protein. D genes are given only for firm matches. Size is omitted from some rows. Given values are once, few, many or a class for expanded clones.

. | . | TRBJ2-3 | TRBV2 | TGTGCCAGCAGGGCTAGCACAGATACGCAGTATTTT | CASRASTDTQYF
. | . | TRBJ2-5 | TRBV4-3 | TGCGCCAGCAGCCCCCGGCGGACACCGTACCAAGAGACCCAGTACTTC | CASSPRRTPYQETQYF
once | . | TRBJ2-1 | TRBV2 | TGTGCCAGCAGTGAAACCCGGTGGTATGAGCAGTTCTTC | CASSETRWYEQFF
. | . | TRBJ1-1 | TRBV11-2 | TGTGCCAGCAGCTTAGATCCGGCGTACGGGACTGAAGCTTTCTTT | CASSLDPAYGTEAFF
. | TRBD2 | TRBJ2-1 | TRBV4-1 | TGCGCCAGCAGCCAAGTTGCGGGAGATGGTAATGAGCAGTTCTTC | CASSQVAGDGNEQFF
. | . | TRBJ2-7 | TRBV7-9 | TGTGCCAGCAGCGGAGAGGAGCAGTACTTC | CASSGEEQYF
. | TRBD1 | TRBJ2-2 | TRBV9 | TGTGCCAGCAGCGGGGACAGGCCCGGGGAGCTGTTTTTT | CASSGDRPGELFF
. | TRBD2 | TRBJ2-5 | TRBV7-8 | TGTGCCAGCAGCCAAAACCCACAACTAGCGGGAGGGCCGAATGGACAAGAGACCCAGTACTTC | CASSQNPQLAGGPNGQETQYF
. | . | TRBJ2-3 | TRBV6-1 | TGTGCCAGCGGGAGGGGGAAAGATACGCAGTATTTT | CASGRGKDTQYF
once | . | TRBJ1-2 | TRBV25-1 | TGTGCCAGCAGTCCCCTGGTAGTAGGGGATGGCTACACCTTC | CASSPLVVGDGYTF
. | . | TRBJ2-7 | TRBV6-1 | TGTGCCAGCAGTGAAGTTAGTCTGTACTACGAGCAGTACTTC | CASSEVSLYYEQYF
. | TRBD1 | TRBJ1-2 | TRBV5-4 | TGTGCCAGCAGCATAGGGACAGGGGAGTATGGCTACACCTTC | CASSIGTGEYGYTF
. | TRBD2 | TRBJ2-1 | TRBV7-9 | TGTGCCAGCAGCCCGGGACTAGCGGGGGGTATTGAGCAGTTCTTC | CASSPGLAGGIEQFF
. | TRBD2 | TRBJ2-1 | TRBV9 | TGTGCCAGCAGCGGCGGAACTAGCGCACCCAATGAGCAGTTCTTC | CASSGGTSAPNEQFF
. | . | TRBJ1-1 | TRBV25-1 | TGTGCCAGCAGTGGCCCGGGAAAGAACACTGAAGCTTTCTTT | CASSGPGKNTEAFF
. | TRBD1 | TRBJ1-1 | TRBV27 | TGTGCCAGCAGTTTATCTAGGGGGCGCACTGAAGCTTTCTTT | CASSLSRGRTEAFF
. | . | TRBJ1-1 | TRBV7-9 | TGTGCCAGCAGCTCCTTCGGGTATGAAGCTTTCTTT | CASSSFGYEAFF
. | . | TRBJ1-2 | TRBV6-7 | TGTGCCAGCAATAGGGGCACAGTCATCTATGGCTACACCTTC | CASNRGTVIYGYTF
once | . | TRBJ2-2 | TRBV6-1 | TGTGCCAGCAGTCAGAACACCGGGGAGCTGTTTTTT | CASSQNTGELFF
. | TRBD2 | TRBJ2-3 | TRBV5-1 | TGCGCCAGCAGCTTAGCGGGAGGGATAGATACGCAGTATTTT | CASSLAGGIDTQYF
. | TRBD2 | TRBJ2-7 | TRBV27 | TGTGCCAGCAGTTTGTCCACCGGGACTATCTCCTACGAGCAGTACTTC | CASSLSTGTISYEQYF
. | . | TRBJ1-1 | TRBV4-1 | TGCGCCAGCAGCCAAGACGGGACTATGGCTTTCTTT | CASSQDGTMAFF
. | TRBD1 | TRBJ2-5 | TRBV5-4 | TGTGCCAGCACCCCCAAAGGGGGCGGGGAGACCCAGTACTTC | CASTPKGGGETQYF
. | . | TRBJ1-5 | TRBV21-1 | TGTGCCAGCAGCAAAGTCCCGAACAGGGGGCGGATCCTGCCCCAGCATTTT | CASSKVPNRGRILPQHF